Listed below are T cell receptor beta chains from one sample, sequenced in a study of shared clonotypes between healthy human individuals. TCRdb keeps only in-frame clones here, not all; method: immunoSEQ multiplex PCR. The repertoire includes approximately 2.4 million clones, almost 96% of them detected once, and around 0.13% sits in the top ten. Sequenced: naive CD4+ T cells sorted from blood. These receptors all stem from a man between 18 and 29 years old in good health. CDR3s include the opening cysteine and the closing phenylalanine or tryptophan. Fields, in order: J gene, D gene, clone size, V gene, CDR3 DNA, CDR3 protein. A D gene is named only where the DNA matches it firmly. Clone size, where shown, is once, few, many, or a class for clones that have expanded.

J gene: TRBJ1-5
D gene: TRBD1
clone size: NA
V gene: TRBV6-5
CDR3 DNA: TGTGCCAGCAGAGAAGACAGGGGTAATCAGCCCCAGCATTTT
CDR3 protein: CASREDRGNQPQHF

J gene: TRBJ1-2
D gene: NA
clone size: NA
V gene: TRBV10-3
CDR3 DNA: TGTGCCATCAGTGGAGGCGGGTATGGCTACACCTTC
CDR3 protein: CAISGGGYGYTF

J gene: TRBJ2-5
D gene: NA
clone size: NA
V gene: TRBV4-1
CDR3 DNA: TGCGCCAGCAGCCCGCCCGGGCTTCAAGAGACCCAGTACTTC
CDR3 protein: CASSPPGLQETQYF

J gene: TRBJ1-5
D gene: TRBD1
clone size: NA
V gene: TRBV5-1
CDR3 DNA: TGCGCCAGCAGCTTGGGGACGACAGGGAATGAGCCCCAGCATTTT
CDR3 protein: CASSLGTTGNEPQHF

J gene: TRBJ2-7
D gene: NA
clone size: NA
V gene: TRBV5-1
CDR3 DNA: TGCGCCAGCAGCCATCCGGGTTTGAACTACGAGCAGTACTTC
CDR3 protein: CASSHPGLNYEQYF

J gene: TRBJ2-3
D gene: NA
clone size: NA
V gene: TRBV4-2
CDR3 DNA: TGTGCCAGCAGCCAAGAACGATCCGCAGGCACAGATACGCAGTATTTT
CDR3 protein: CASSQERSAGTDTQYF

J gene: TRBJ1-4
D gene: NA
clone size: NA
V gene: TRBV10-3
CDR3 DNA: TGTGCCATCAGTGAGCAGGGGCAGGGGAGACTGTTTTTT
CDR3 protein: CAISEQGQGRLFF

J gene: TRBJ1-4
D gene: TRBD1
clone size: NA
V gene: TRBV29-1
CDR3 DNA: TGCAGCGTTTCCAGGGGGCCGGCTAATGAAAAACTGTTTTTT
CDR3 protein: CSVSRGPANEKLFF

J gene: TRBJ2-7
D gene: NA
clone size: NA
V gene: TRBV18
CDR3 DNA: TGTGCCAGCTCACACCCCGGGGCCCCCGCGCAGTACTTC
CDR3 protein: CASSHPGAPAQYF

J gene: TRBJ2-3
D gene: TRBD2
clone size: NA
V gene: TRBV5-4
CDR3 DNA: TGTGCCAGCAGCTTGCAGTCGGGACTAGGGATAGATACGCAGTATTTT
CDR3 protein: CASSLQSGLGIDTQYF

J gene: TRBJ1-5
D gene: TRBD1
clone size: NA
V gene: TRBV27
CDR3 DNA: TGTGCCAGCAGTTTAAAAATGGGACAGGGCAATCAGCCCCAGCATTTT
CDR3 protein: CASSLKMGQGNQPQHF

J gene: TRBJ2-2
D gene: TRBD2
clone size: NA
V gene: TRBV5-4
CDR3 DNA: TGTGCCAGCAGCTCTAGCGGGAGGAGCACCGGGGAGCTGTTTTTT
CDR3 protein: CASSSSGRSTGELFF

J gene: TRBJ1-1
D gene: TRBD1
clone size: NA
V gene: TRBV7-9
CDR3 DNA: TGTGCCAGCAGCTCCTACCGGGACAGGGAATCTGAAGCTTTCTTT
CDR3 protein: CASSSYRDRESEAFF

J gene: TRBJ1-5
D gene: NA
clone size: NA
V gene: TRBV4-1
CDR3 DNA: TGCGCCAGCAGCCAAGATCCGGGTTATAGGCAGCCCCAGCATTTT
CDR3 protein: CASSQDPGYRQPQHF

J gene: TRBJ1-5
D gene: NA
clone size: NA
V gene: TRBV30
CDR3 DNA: TGTGCCTGGAGTGATCAGGGCTTTACGCATTTT
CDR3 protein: CAWSDQGFTHF

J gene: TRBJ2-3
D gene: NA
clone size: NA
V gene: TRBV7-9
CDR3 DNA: TGTGCCAGCAGCCTAAGGCAAACTAGCACAGATACGCAGTATTTT
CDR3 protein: CASSLRQTSTDTQYF

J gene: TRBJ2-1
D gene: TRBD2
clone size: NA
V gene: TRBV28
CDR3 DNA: TGTGCCAGTATGATAGCGGGGGGGCCTAATGAGCAGTTCTTC
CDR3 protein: CASMIAGGPNEQFF

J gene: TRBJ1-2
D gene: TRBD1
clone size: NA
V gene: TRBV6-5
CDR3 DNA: TGTGCCAGCAGTCCCCGACAGGGAGGTAACTATGGCTACACCTTC
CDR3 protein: CASSPRQGGNYGYTF

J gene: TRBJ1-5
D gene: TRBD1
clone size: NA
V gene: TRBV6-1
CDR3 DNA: TGTGCCAGCAGTCAAGGGACAGGGGGCCGCTATAGCAATCAGCCCCAGCATTTT
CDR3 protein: CASSQGTGGRYSNQPQHF

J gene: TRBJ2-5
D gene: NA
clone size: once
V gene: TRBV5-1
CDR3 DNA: TGCGCCAGCAGCTTGGTTGGCGGTCAAGAGACCCAGTACTTC
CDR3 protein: CASSLVGGQETQYF

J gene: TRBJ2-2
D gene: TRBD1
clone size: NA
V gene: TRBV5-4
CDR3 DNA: TGTGCCAGCAGCTCCAGAGTAGGGGGCCTTAAGGGCGGGGAGCTGTTTTTT
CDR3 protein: CASSSRVGGLKGGELFF

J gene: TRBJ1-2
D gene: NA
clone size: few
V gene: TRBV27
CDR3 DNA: TGTGCCAGCAGCTCGGTGGGCCTCCCCAACTATGGCTACACCTTC
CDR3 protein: CASSSVGLPNYGYTF

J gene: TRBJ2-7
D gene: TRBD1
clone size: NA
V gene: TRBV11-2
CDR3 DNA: TGTGCCAGCAGACGGACAGGTTACGAGCAGTACTTC
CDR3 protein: CASRRTGYEQYF

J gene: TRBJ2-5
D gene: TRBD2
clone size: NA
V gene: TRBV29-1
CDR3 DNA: TGCAGCGTCAGCGGGGGGACAACCCAAGAGACCCAGTACTTC
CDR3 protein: CSVSGGTTQETQYF

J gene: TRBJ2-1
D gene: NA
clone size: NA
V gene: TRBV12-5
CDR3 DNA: TGTGCTAGTGGTTTGCCCCCAAGGGTGGTCTACTACAATGAGCAGTTCTTC
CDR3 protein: CASGLPPRVVYYNEQFF

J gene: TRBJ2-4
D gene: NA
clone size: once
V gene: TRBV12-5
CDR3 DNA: TGTGCTAGTGGGACGGACTTGGAAAACATTCAGTACTTC
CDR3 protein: CASGTDLENIQYF

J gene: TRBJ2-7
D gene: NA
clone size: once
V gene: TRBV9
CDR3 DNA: TGTGCCAGCAGCGGCGACAGCCGTACGGACGAGCAGTACTTC
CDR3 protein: CASSGDSRTDEQYF

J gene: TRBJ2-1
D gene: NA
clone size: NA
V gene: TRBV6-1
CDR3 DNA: TGTGCCAGCAGTGTAATTGGGAATGAGCAGTTCTTC
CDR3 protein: CASSVIGNEQFF

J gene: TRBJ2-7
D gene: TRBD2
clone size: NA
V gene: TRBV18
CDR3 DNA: TGTGCCAGCTCACCCGGGACTAGTTCGGGGGAGCAGTACTTC
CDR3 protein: CASSPGTSSGEQYF

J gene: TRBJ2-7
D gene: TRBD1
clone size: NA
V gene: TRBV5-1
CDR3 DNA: TGCGCCAGCAGCTTGGTTGGGACAGATACCTACGAGCAGTACTTC
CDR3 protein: CASSLVGTDTYEQYF

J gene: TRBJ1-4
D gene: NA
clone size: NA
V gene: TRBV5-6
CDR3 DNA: TGTGCCAGCAGCTTTACATCGGCAGAACTGTTTTTT
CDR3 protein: CASSFTSAELFF

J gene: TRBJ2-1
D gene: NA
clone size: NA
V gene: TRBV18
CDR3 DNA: TGTGCCAGCTCGTCCCCCACGGTCCCGGGAAATGAGCAGTTCTTC
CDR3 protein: CASSSPTVPGNEQFF

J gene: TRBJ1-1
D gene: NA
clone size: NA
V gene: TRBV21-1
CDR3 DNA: TGTGCCAGCAGCAAAGGCGAAATGGACAGACGTGGAGCTTTCTTT
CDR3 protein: CASSKGEMDRRGAFF

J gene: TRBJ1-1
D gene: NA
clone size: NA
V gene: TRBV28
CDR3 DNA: TGTGCCAGCAGTTTAAGACCCTCGGGACACCGAGAAGCTTTCTTT
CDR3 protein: CASSLRPSGHREAFF

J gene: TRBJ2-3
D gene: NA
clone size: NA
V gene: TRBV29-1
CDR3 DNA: TGCAGCGGTGAACAGGGCACAGATACGCAGTATTTT
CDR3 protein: CSGEQGTDTQYF

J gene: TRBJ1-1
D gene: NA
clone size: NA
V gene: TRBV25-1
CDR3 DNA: TGTGCCAGCCAACTGAACACTGAAGCTTTCTTT
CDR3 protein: CASQLNTEAFF

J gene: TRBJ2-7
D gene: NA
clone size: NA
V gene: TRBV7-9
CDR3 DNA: TGTGCCAGCAGCTTAGCGATCCCCGCCGGCGAGCAGTACTTC
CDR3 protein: CASSLAIPAGEQYF

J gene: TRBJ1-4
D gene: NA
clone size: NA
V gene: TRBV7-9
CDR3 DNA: TGTGCCAGCAGCTCCGGGGATGAAAAACTGTTTTTT
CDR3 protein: CASSSGDEKLFF

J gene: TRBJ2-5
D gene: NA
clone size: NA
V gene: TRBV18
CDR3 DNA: TGTGCCAGCTCACCACCTGTTGGGGAGACCCAGTACTTC
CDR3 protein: CASSPPVGETQYF

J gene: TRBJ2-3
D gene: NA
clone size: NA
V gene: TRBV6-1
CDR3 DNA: TGTGCCAGCAGTGAAGGGGGCGGGGCAGATACGCAGTATTTT
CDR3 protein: CASSEGGGADTQYF

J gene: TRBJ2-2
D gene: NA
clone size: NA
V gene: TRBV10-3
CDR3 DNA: TGTGCCATCAGGACAGGTAACGCGAACACCGGGGAGCTGTTTTTT
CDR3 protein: CAIRTGNANTGELFF

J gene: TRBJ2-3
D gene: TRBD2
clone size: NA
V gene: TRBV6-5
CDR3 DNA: TGTGCGAGCGGGGAAGAGCCTAGCACAGATACGCAGTATTTT
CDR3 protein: CASGEEPSTDTQYF

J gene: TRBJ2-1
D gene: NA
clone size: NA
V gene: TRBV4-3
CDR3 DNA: TGCGCCAGCAGCCAAGTAACGAAGAGCAAGTCCTACAATGAGCAGTTCTTC
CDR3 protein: CASSQVTKSKSYNEQFF

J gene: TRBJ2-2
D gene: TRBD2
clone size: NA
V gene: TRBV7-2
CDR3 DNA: TGTGCCAGCACACTAGCGGGGGGGCTAGTCACCGGGGAGCTGTTTTTT
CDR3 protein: CASTLAGGLVTGELFF

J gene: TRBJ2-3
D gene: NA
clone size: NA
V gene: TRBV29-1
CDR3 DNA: TGCAGCGTTGAGGTGGGAATCACAGATACGCAGTATTTT
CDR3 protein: CSVEVGITDTQYF

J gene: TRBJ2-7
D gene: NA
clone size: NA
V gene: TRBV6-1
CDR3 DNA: TGTGCCAGCAGTGATTACACAGCAGTACTCGAGCAGTACTTC
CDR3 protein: CASSDYTAVLEQYF

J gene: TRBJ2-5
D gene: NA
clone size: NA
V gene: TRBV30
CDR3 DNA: TGTGCCTGGAGTCGGGGATTTCAAGAGACCCAGTACTTC
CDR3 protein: CAWSRGFQETQYF

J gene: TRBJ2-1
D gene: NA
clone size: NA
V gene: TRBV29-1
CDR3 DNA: TGCAGCGTTGTTGGTGGGCATGAGCAGTTCTTC
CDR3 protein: CSVVGGHEQFF